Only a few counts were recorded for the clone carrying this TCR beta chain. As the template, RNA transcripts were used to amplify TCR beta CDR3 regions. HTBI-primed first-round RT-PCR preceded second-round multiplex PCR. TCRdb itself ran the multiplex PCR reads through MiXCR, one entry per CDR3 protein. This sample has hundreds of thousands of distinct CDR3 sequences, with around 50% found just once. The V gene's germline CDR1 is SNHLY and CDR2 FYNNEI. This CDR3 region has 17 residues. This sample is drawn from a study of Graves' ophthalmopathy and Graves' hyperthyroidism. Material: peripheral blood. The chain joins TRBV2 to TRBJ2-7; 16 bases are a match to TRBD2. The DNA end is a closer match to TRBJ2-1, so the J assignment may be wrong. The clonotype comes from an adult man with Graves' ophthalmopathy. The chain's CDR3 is CASSSGTSGGAIDEQFF. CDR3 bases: TGTGCCAGCAGTTCCGGGACTAGCGGGGGGGCCATCGATGAGCAGTTCTTC.